Listed here are 15 T cell receptor beta chains from one sample, sequenced in a study of blood T cells in healthy people across ages. The second PCR ran about 6 to 11 cycles with a sample-barcoded 5' primer and J-beta primers. Via MiXCR, TCRdb re-called the 5' RACE reads, giving one row per CDR3 protein. This sample has around 1,500,000 distinct CDR3 sequences, with 28% found just once. Sequenced sample: blood. The origin of the receptors is a woman aged 30 to 39 in good health.

CDR3 sequence: CASSLVVEYNEQFF. CDR3 coding DNA: TGTGCCAGCAGCTTAGTTGTAGAATACAATGAGCAGTTCTTC. The chain joins TRBV11-2 to TRBJ2-1; D gene uncertain. V shed 1 base and J shed 4 bases, with 8 bases lying between them. The CDR3 spans 14 residues. Germline V gene data show CDR1 as SGHAT and CDR2 as FQNNGV.

This clonotype was detected only a few times. The V and J genes are TRBV20-1 and TRBJ1-4; D not resolved. This CDR3 spans 13 amino acids. CDR1 DFQATT and CDR2 SNEGSKA come from the germline V gene (reference sequence). The ends were cut back, 2 bases at V and 6 bases at J, with 10 bases in the middle. This CDR3 reads CSARSLKDEKLFF. CDR3 nucleotides: TGCAGTGCTAGATCTCTAAAGGATGAAAAACTGTTTTTT.

Regarding this clonotype: A read error may explain this, as a much larger clone is one base away. The V and J genes are TRBV20-1 and TRBJ2-5; 7 bases match TRBD1. Germline V gene lookup returns CDR1 DFQATT and CDR2 SNEGSKA (reference sequence). This CDR3 contains 14 residues. Trimming removed 5 bases from V and 5 bases from J; junction bases left unmatched: 11. CDR3 in DNA: TGCAGTGCTGGCTCCATTACAGGGGAGGAGACCCAGTACTTC. Its protein product is CSAGSITGEETQYF.

In its sample, this clonotype was seen a few times. The chain carries TRBV2 and TRBJ2-1; maybe TRBD2 (6 bases). The V end lost 0 bases, the J end lost 15 bases, and 12 bases lay between the germline ends. The CDR3 is 12 amino acids. The germline V gene has CDR1 SNHLY and CDR2 FYNNEI. The CDR3, as DNA: TGTGCCAGCAGTGAAGCGCGCGGGAAACGGTTCTTC. Encoded protein: CASSEARGKRFF.

In regard to this clonotype: A read error may be the cause here, since a much bigger clone is one base away. This chain joins TRBV29-1 and TRBJ2-1, with a tentative D call TRBD2 (6 bases). Germline assignment: CDR1 SQVTM and CDR2 ANQGSEA. V lost 3 bases to trimming and J lost 8 bases, with 17 bases between them. The CDR3 consists of 14 residues. CDR3 loop: CSVEGRLTGDEQFF. For the CDR3, the DNA is TGCAGCGTTGAGGGCCGACTAACGGGGGATGAGCAGTTCTTC.

A few counts support this clonotype. The chain joins TRBV30 to TRBJ2-7, with TRBD2 as a possible D gene (5 bases). The ends were cut back, 2 bases at V and 3 bases at J, with 8 bases in the middle. The CDR3 sequence is 12 residues long. CDR1 and CDR2 from the germline V gene are GTSNPN and SVGIG (reference sequence). CDR3 residues: CAWSFSGYEQYF. The CDR3 nucleotides are TGTGCCTGGAGTTTCAGCGGCTACGAGCAGTACTTC. The full variable domain, in which reference TRBV30 and TRBJ2-7 provide the parts outside the CDR3, is SQTIHQWPATLVQPVGSPLSLECTVEGTSNPNLYWYRQAAGRGLQLLFYSVGIGQISSEVPQNLSASRPQDRQFILSSKKLLLSDSGFYLCAWSFSGYEQYFGPGTRLTVT.

This clonotype occurred many times. The chain recombines TRBV10-3 with TRBJ2-5, with 9 bases identical to TRBD2. V was pared by 3 bases and J by 2 bases, with 4 bases of the junction left unmatched. The CDR3 extends over 15 amino acids. From germline, CDR1 is ENHRY and CDR2 SYGVKD. CDR3 amino acids: CAISEWAGGQETQYF. In DNA, the CDR3 is TGTGCCATCAGTGAATGGGCGGGGGGGCAAGAGACCCAGTACTTC.

Many counts were recorded for this clonotype. The rearrangement links TRBV9 to TRBJ2-1; tentatively, D is TRBD1 (6 bases). The CDR3 loop spans 13 amino acids. V gave up 0 bases and J gave up 7 bases, with 8 bases separating them. The germline V gene encodes CDR1 SGDLS and CDR2 YYNGEE. For the CDR3, the DNA is TGTGCCAGCAGCGTAGCTCAGGGGAATGAGCAGTTCTTC. It yields the protein CASSVAQGNEQFF.

The V gene is TRBV20-1, the J gene TRBJ2-7; no clear D. The CDR3 extends over 12 amino acids. CDR1 and CDR2 (germline): DFQATT, SNEGSKA (reference sequence). Trimming stripped 4 bases from V and 1 base from J, with 8 bases between. CDR3 region: CSATAESYEQYF. Here the CDR3 DNA reads TGCAGTGCTACTGCGGAATCCTACGAGCAGTACTTC.

At least ten counts were recorded for this clonotype. The rearrangement links TRBV4-1 to TRBJ2-7; 12 bases agree with TRBD2. J was trimmed by 5 bases and V by 4 bases; bases with no gene match: 9. Germline CDR1 reads MGHRA; CDR2 reads YSYEKL. The CDR3 covers 16 residues. CDR3: CASSLTSGGMPNEQYF. For the CDR3, the DNA is TGCGCCAGCAGCCTTACTAGCGGGGGGATGCCCAACGAGCAGTACTTC.

This clonotype was recorded a few times. The CDR3 DNA is TGTGCCAGCAGCCAAGGACGGGGGGCAATCAATGAGCAGTTCTTC. It translates to CASSQGRGAINEQFF. The chain joins TRBV3-1 to TRBJ2-1; a weak D match, TRBD2 (7 bases). CDR1 is LGHDT, CDR2 YNNKEL, per germline (reference sequence). This CDR3 comprises 15 residues. The V end lost 1 base, the J end lost 6 bases, and 13 bases lay between the germline ends.

To note about this clonotype: A read error may produce the germline difference seen at one junction end. This chain links TRBV20-1 with TRBJ2-7; possible D gene TRBD2, 5 bases. Germline CDR1 DFQATT, CDR2 SNEGSKA (reference sequence). This CDR3 is built from 15 residues. CDR3 region: CSASPSGRGSYGQYF. The CDR3 DNA sequence: TGCAGTGCTAGTCCGTCCGGACGCGGGTCCTACGGGCAGTACTTC.

In its sample, this clonotype was seen many times. This chain connects TRBV29-1 to TRBJ2-1; D perhaps matches TRBD1 (6 bases). This CDR3 comprises 12 residues. Trimming took off 3 bases at V and 8 bases at J, with 11 bases between the two ends. Germline CDR1 SQVTM, CDR2 ANQGSEA. The CDR3 bases are TGCAGCGTTGAGCTTCCAGGGGATGAGCAGTTCTTC. As protein: CSVELPGDEQFF.

The V and J genes are TRBV18 and TRBJ2-5; D gene unclear. Gene TRBJ2-1 matches the end of the DNA better, so the J call may be wrong. The CDR3 sequence is 15 residues long. Germline assignment: CDR1 KGHSH and CDR2 LQKENI. The CDR3 protein is CANRAADNSQETQFF. The CDR3 nucleotides read TGTGCAAACCGGGCGGCAGATAATAGTCAAGAGACCCAGTTCTTC.

This clonotype turned up a few times. The V call is TRBV27, the J call TRBJ1-2; 9 bases are shared with TRBD1. V lost 5 bases and J lost 4; bases outside the gene matches: 5. The CDR3 has 14 residues. Germline values: CDR1 MNHEY, CDR2 SMNVEV (reference sequence). CDR3 coding DNA: TGTGCCAGCAGTATAGCGGGACAGGGCTATGGCTACACCTTC. Residues: CASSIAGQGYGYTF.